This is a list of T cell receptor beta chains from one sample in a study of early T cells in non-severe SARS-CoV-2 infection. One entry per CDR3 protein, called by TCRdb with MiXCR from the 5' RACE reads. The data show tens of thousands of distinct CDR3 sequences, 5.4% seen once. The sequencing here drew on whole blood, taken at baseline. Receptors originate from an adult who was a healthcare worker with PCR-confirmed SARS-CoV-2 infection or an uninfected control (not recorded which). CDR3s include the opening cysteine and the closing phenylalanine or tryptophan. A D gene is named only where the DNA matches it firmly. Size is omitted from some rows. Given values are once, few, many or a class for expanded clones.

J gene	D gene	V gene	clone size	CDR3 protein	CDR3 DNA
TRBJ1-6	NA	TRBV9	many	CASSVGANSPLHF	TGTGCCAGCAGCGTAGGAGCTAATTCACCCCTCCACTTT
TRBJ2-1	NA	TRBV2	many	CASIQGPSFF	TGTGCCAGCATACAAGGCCCCTCGTTCTTC
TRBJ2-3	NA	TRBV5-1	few	CASSSTAGDTQYF	TGCGCCAGCAGCTCCACGGCGGGAGATACGCAGTATTTT
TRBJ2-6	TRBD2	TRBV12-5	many	CASGLGLAETSSPSGANVLTF	TGTGCTAGTGGTTTGGGACTAGCGGAGACCTCTTCGCCCTCTGGGGCCAACGTCCTGACTTTC
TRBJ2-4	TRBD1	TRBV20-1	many	CSATGTGYIQYF	TGCAGTGCTACTGGGACAGGGTACATTCAGTACTTC
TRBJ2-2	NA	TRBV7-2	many	CASSSEGTTGELFF	TGTGCCAGCAGCTCGGAGGGGACCACCGGGGAGCTGTTTTTT
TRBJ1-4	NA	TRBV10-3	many	CAISEVGGFNEKLFF	TGTGCCATCAGTGAGGTTGGGGGTTTTAATGAAAAACTGTTTTTT
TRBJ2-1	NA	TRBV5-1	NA	CASSLVNNEQFF	TGCGCCAGCAGCTTGGTGAACAATGAGCAGTTCTTC
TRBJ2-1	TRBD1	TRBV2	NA	CASRPGTGANNEQFF	TGTGCCAGCAGGCCCGGGACAGGAGCCAACAATGAGCAGTTCTTC
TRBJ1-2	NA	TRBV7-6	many	CASSLDSLGGYTF	TGTGCCAGCAGCTTAGACAGTTTGGGGGGCTACACCTTC